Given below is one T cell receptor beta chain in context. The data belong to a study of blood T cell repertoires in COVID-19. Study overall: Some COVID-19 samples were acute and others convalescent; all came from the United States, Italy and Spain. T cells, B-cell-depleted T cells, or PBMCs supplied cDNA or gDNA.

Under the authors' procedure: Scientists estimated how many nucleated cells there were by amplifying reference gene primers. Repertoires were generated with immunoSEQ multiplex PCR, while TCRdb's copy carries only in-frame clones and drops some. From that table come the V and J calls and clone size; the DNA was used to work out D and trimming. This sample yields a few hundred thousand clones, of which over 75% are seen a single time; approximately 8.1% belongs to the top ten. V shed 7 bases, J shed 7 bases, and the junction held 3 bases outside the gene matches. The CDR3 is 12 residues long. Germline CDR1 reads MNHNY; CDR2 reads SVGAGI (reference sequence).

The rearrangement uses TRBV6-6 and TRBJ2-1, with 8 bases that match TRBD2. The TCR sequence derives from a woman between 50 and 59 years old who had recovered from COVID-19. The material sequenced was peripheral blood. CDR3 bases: TGTGCCAGCACTAGCGGGTCTAATGAGCAGTTCTTC. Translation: CASTSGSNEQFF.